This T cell receptor (beta chain) stems from a study of cytomegalovirus exposure and HLA in healthy donors. Study-wide results and limits: By HLA locus, TCR association rates varied in a later analysis, with DRB1 showing the most and HLA-C the fewest. It was 164 TCR beta chains that were listed as cytomegalovirus-associated. For TCR beta chains, V- and J-gene trimming was later linked to a missense DCLRE1C variant. Some V segments, TRBV6-2 and TRBV6-3 among them, were indistinguishable and were therefore excluded.

CDR1 is SGHTA and CDR2 is FQGTGA in the germline V gene. With V trimmed by 4 bases and J by 10 bases, 12 bases remained unmatched. The CDR3 totals 16 residues. Regarding this clone: Its antigen is currently unknown.

PCR primers comprised 60 Vbeta and 13 Jbeta primers. Clones were sequenced by immunoSEQ multiplex PCR, and TCRdb holds only the in-frame ones, with some missing. The sample lists tens of thousands of clones; under 80% were seen once. The material sequenced was PBMCs. The TCR comes from a man aged 60 to 75 in good health and CMV-seropositive. The chain carries TRBV7-3 and TRBJ1-6; the match to TRBD1 covers 8 bases. CDR3 protein: CASSSRKGTGGSPLHF. CDR3 coding DNA: TGTGCCAGCAGCTCCCGAAAAGGGACAGGAGGCTCACCCCTCCACTTT.